This T cell receptor beta chain was sequenced for a study of control samples from healthy donors and cancer patients. Germline lookup yields CDR1 LNHDA and CDR2 SQIVND (reference sequence). With 4 bases removed from V and 0 bases from J, the gap between germline ends came to 13 bases. The CDR3 has 15 residues. Libraries were prepared by immunoSEQ multiplex PCR; TCRdb keeps only in-frame clonotypes and omits some of them. The sample lists around 53,000 clones; around 90% were seen once. The sequencing sample was made of PBMCs. This chain links TRBV19 with TRBJ2-7, with D perhaps TRBD2 (5 bases). The clonotype originates from a man between 60 and 75 years old with head and neck cancer. The CDR3 sequence is CASSKPGLNSYEQYF. Written as DNA, the CDR3 is TGTGCCAGTAGTAAGCCAGGACTCAACTCCTACGAGCAGTACTTC.